This T cell receptor (beta chain) was sequenced during a study of T cells after yellow fever vaccination. TCRdb passed the 5' RACE reads through MiXCR, listing each CDR3 protein once. The sample contains roughly 70,000 distinct CDR3 sequences, about 7.7% of which appear only once. This CDR3 comprises 12 residues. The V gene lost 6 bases and the J gene lost 0 bases, with 8 bases spanning the gap. CDR1 and CDR2 from the germline V gene are DFQATT and SNEGSKA (reference sequence). Study-level points and caveats: At around 96% for CD4 and just over 85% for CD8, most primary-vaccination clones showed up again after the booster. The presence of abundant clonotypes contaminating from the bulk population was possible in FACS-sorted repertoires.

As to this clonotype: Its antigen is currently unknown.

The sample here was CD8+ T cells sorted from PBMCs, taken on the day of the yellow fever booster vaccination. This rearrangement joins TRBV20-1 to TRBJ2-5, with a tentative D call TRBD1 (5 bases). The sequence was obtained from a young man who received the YFV17D yellow fever vaccine. Here the CDR3 reads CSASDNQETQYF. The CDR3 bases are TGCAGTGCCTCGGACAACCAAGAGACCCAGTACTTC.